The 9 T cell receptor beta chains in this list originate from one sample, sequenced in a study of a mutant IDH1 vaccine in newly diagnosed glioma. Described time point: week 35, safety follow-up. The investigators gave 300 ug of mutant IDH1 20-mer peptide in each vaccine dose, together with topical imiquimod. The protocol was immunoSEQ multiplex PCR, while the TCRdb copy is restricted to in-frame clones and leaves out a portion. This sample has 50,000 to 70,000 clones, with 74% found just once. Antigens for these TCRs are unknown. This material consisted of PBMCs, taken from a glioma patient whose treatment included an IDH1 peptide vaccine. The receptors originated from a man between 45 and 60 years old with glioma.

The gene calls are TRBV28 and TRBJ1-5; TRBD1 agrees at 9 bases. Germline V CDR1 and CDR2: MDHEN, SYDVKM. Losses at the gene ends were 6 bases for V and 6 bases for J; bases not matched to a gene: 6. The CDR3 sequence is 14 residues long. The CDR3 reads CASSTGTGTQPQHF. Written as DNA, the CDR3 is TGTGCCAGCAGCACCGGGACAGGGACTCAGCCCCAGCATTTT.

The V gene is TRBV28, the J gene TRBJ2-6; 7 bases are shared with TRBD1. The CDR3 covers 17 residues. Germline-derived CDR1 and CDR2 are MDHEN and SYDVKM. Trimming took 4 bases from V and 0 from J; bases not matched to a gene: 6. DNA for the CDR3: TGTGCCAGCAGTTCACAGGGGTTATCCTCTGGGGCCAACGTCCTGACTTTC. It yields the protein CASSSQGLSSGANVLTF.

The chain uses TRBV5-1 and TRBJ2-7; D remains ambiguous. Germline V gene sequence: CDR1 SGHRS, CDR2 YFSETQ. V was trimmed by 0 bases and J by 1 base, leaving 5 bases between them. The CDR3 contains 13 residues. CDR3: CASSLDISYEQYF. DNA of the CDR3: TGCGCCAGCAGCTTGGATATATCCTACGAGCAGTACTTC. Complete variable domain (other parts from reference TRBV5-1 and TRBJ2-7): KAGVTQTPRYLIKTRGQQVTLSCSPISGHRSVSWYQQTPGQGLQFLFEYFSETQRNKGNFPGRFSGRQFSNSRSEMNVSTLELGDSALYLCASSLDISYEQYFGPGTRLTVT.

The chain carries TRBV5-6 and TRBJ1-2; D is ambiguous. Germline CDR1 SGHDT, CDR2 YYEEEE. The CDR3 is 12 amino acids. V lost 2 bases, J lost 6 bases, and 8 bases lay in between. In DNA, the CDR3 is TGTGCCAGCAGCTTCGTAGACAATGGCTACACCTTC. This encodes CASSFVDNGYTF.

This clone has just one count. The genes are TRBV20-1 and TRBJ1-1; no definite D call. Germline CDR1 and CDR2: DFQATT and SNEGSKA (reference sequence). CDR3 length equals 11 residues. Trimming stripped 1 base from V and 3 bases from J, with 3 bases between. CDR3 loop: CSARGYTEAFF. The CDR3, as DNA: TGCAGTGCTAGAGGCTACACTGAAGCTTTCTTT.

This chain links TRBV18 with TRBJ2-5; 8 bases agree with TRBD2. The V segment lost 3 bases and the J segment 2 bases; nucleotides outside the gene matches: 2. CDR3 length: 14 residues. Germline V lookup: CDR1 KGHSH, CDR2 LQKENI. DNA for the CDR3: TGTGCCAGCTCACCCCGGGAGGGACAAGAGACCCAGTACTTC. Translating gives CASSPREGQETQYF.

J is TRBJ2-1 and V is TRBV14; the D is unclear. The CDR3 totals 13 residues. Between the trimmed V and J ends, which lost 1 base and 14 bases, there was a span of 15 bases. CDR1 and CDR2 from the germline V gene are SGHDN and FVKESK. CDR3 in amino acids: CASSQALTGMEFF. The CDR3 DNA reads as TGTGCCAGCAGCCAAGCCCTGACGGGTATGGAGTTCTTC.

The V and J genes are TRBV7-8 and TRBJ1-1, with D uncertain. The germline CDR1 and CDR2 sequences are SGHVS and FQNEAQ. The V end lost 5 bases, the J end lost 5 bases, and 12 bases lay between the germline ends. The CDR3 spans 13 residues. The CDR3 DNA follows: TGTGCCAGCAGCACAAATGCGGAAACTGAAGCTTTCTTT. Its translation is CASSTNAETEAFF.

The chain couples TRBV5-5 to TRBJ2-7, with TRBD1 as a possible D gene (5 bases). The CDR3 runs to 13 residues. The ends were cut back, 2 bases at V and 5 bases at J, with 11 bases in the middle. The germline CDR1 and CDR2 sequences are SGHKS and YYEKEE (reference sequence). The CDR3: CASSFAGFNEQYF. In DNA, the CDR3 is TGTGCCAGCAGCTTCGCAGGGTTCAACGAGCAGTACTTC.